Presented here are 5 T cell receptor beta chains from one specimen sequenced in a study of blood T cell repertoires in COVID-19. The protocol was immunoSEQ multiplex PCR, while the TCRdb copy is restricted to in-frame clones and leaves out a portion. The data contain 250,000 to 300,000 clones, 81% of them singletons. Sequences were obtained from peripheral blood. The receptor source for this set is a woman aged 55-69 years with active or convalescent COVID-19.

This clone was observed once. J is TRBJ1-1 and V is TRBV5-4, with 10 bases fitting TRBD1. Germline assignment: CDR1 SGHNT and CDR2 YYREEE (reference sequence). The CDR3 spans 14 residues. The trim removed 4 bases at V and 11 bases at J, leaving 11 bases unmatched. CDR3 coding DNA: TGTGCCAGCAGCACCTCCGGGACAGGGGTTGGGGCTTTCTTT. Translated, it gives CASSTSGTGVGAFF.

V is TRBV7-2 and J is TRBJ1-2, with D unresolved. The CDR3 sequence is 13 residues long. Trimming took off 1 base at V and 9 bases at J, with 12 bases between the two ends. Germline V gene sequence: CDR1 SGHTA, CDR2 FQGNSA. The CDR3 reads CASSLDRLGSYTF. The CDR3 DNA reads TGTGCCAGCAGCTTAGACCGTCTCGGTAGCTACACCTTC.

The chain joins TRBV19 to TRBJ1-3, with D possibly matching TRBD1 (6 bases). The V and J ends lost 1 base and 0 bases respectively, with 16 bases between them. The CDR3 covers 18 residues. Germline V lookup: CDR1 LNHDA, CDR2 SQIVND (reference sequence). In DNA, the CDR3 is TGTGCCAGTAGTATAGTCCACCCGGACAGCGGCTCTGGAAACACCATATATTTT. Translating gives CASSIVHPDSGSGNTIYF.

This rearrangement joins TRBV29-1 to TRBJ1-1; D might be TRBD1 (5 bases). CDR1 is SQVTM, CDR2 ANQGSEA, per germline. The CDR3 runs 13 residues. Trimming took off 7 bases at V and 3 bases at J, with 15 bases between the two ends. CDR3 nucleotide sequence: TGCAGCGCGGGGGAGGGGAGACACACTGAAGCTTTCTTT. Residues: CSAGEGRHTEAFF.

This chain uses TRBV19 with TRBJ2-4, with D possibly matching TRBD1 (6 bases). Trimming shortened V by 6 bases and J by 5 bases, and 17 bases separated the two germline ends. Germline loops: CDR1 LNHDA, CDR2 SQIVND (reference sequence). This CDR3 has 15 amino acids. The CDR3 coding sequence is TGTGCCAGTAGAAACAGGGCGTTCGGGGAAAACATTCAGTACTTC. Amino acids: CASRNRAFGENIQYF. Based on the CDR3 plus reference TRBV19 and TRBJ2-4, the full variable domain is DGGITQSPKYLFRKEGQNVTLSCEQNLNHDAMYWYRQDPGQGLRLIYYSQIVNDFQKGDIAEGYSVSREKKESFPLTVTSAQKNPTAFYLCASRNRAFGENIQYFGAGTRLSVL.